This T cell receptor beta chain was documented in a study of blood T cell repertoires in COVID-19. Profiling relied on immunoSEQ multiplex PCR, and the TCRdb table lists in-frame clones only, not all of them. The sample has 70,000 or so clones, roughly 90% seen once. Germline values: CDR1 GTSNPN, CDR2 SVGIG (reference sequence). This CDR3 spans 12 amino acids. V lost 0 bases, J lost 5 bases, and 7 bases lay in between. Sequencing input: peripheral blood. V gene TRBV30 combines with J gene TRBJ2-5; D remains unclear. The sequence came from a human donor in a cohort sampled during active COVID-19. The CDR3 DNA follows: TGTGCCTGGAGTGTGGGCTGGGAGACCCAGTACTTC. Its translation is CAWSVGWETQYF.